This T cell receptor beta chain came from a study of blood T cell repertoires in COVID-19. Study in general: Collection of acute and convalescent COVID-19 samples took place in the United States, Italy and Spain.

Source study methods: The authors estimated nucleated cell counts from reference gene primer amplification. Produced via immunoSEQ multiplex PCR; TCRdb's table is partial and in-frame only. The DNA was the basis for D and trimming; V, J and clone size are from that table. The repertoire has fewer than 500,000 clones, 70% to 90% of them found once; the top ten carry under 2%. The V gene end was trimmed by 6 bases and the J gene end by 10 bases; junction bases not matched to a gene: 10. The CDR3 length is 14 residues. The germline gives CDR1 LNHDA, CDR2 SQIVND (reference sequence). Participants reported their clinical history, and cohort assignment relied on those reports.

The sequence was obtained from a woman aged 18-30 years with acute COVID-19. The chain joins TRBV19 to TRBJ1-5; 9 bases are shared with TRBD1. Sample: PBMCs or T cells enriched from blood (not recorded which). The CDR3 region has the DNA TGTGCCAGTAGCACTCCTTGGGACAGGGACCCCCAGCATTTT. Its protein is CASSTPWDRDPQHF.